These 16 T cell receptor beta chains were sequenced from one sample in a study of T cell repertoires in cytomegalovirus infection. TCRdb re-called the reads with MiXCR, one entry per CDR3 protein. The sample lists some 300,000 distinct CDR3 sequences, roughly 13% seen once, with around 8.8% in the top ten. Sequencing was carried out using PBMCs. These receptor sequences come from a human donor in good health (CMV status not recorded). Some clones in this sample may be carry-over from other donors' samples.

The chain links TRBV12-3 or TRBV12-4 to TRBJ2-1; unclear D gene. V was trimmed by 3 bases and J by 1 base, leaving 7 bases between them. CDR3 size: 14 residues. CDR3 amino acids: CASSFRISYNEQFF. DNA for the CDR3: TGTGCCAGCAGTTTCCGGATTTCCTACAATGAGCAGTTCTTC.

This clonotype was seen ten or more times. V gene TRBV4-1 combines with J gene TRBJ1-2; D call uncertain. Germline CDR1 MGHRA, CDR2 YSYEKL. The germline V and J ends were trimmed by 0 bases and 6 bases, with 11 bases remaining between them. This CDR3 has 14 residues. The DNA of the CDR3 is TGCGCCAGCAGCCAAGATCAATCCGGGGATGGCTACACCTTC. Amino acids: CASSQDQSGDGYTF.

J is TRBJ2-7 and V is TRBV11-2; 8 positions match TRBD2. The CDR3 loop spans 14 amino acids. With V trimmed by 5 bases and J by 0 bases, 3 bases remained unmatched. The germline V gene has CDR1 SGHAT and CDR2 FQNNGV. The CDR3 nucleotides read TGTGCCAGCAGCCCGGGGGGGAGCTCCTACGAGCAGTACTTC. This codes for CASSPGGSSYEQYF.

A few counts support this clonotype. The gene calls are TRBV12-5 and TRBJ1-4; D unclear. The germline V and J ends were trimmed by 6 bases and 4 bases, with 9 bases remaining between them. The CDR3 extends over 13 amino acids. CDR1 and CDR2 from the germline V gene are LGHNT and FRNRAP. The CDR3 here is CASGSRGNEKLFF. The CDR3 DNA is TGTGCTAGTGGGTCACGGGGTAATGAAAAACTGTTTTTT.

This clonotype was seen only a few times. The J gene is TRBJ2-1, the V gene TRBV4-3, with 10 positions matching TRBD2. Germline V gene data show CDR1 as LGHNA and CDR2 as YSLEER. The CDR3 consists of 17 residues. Unmatched junction bases numbered 6, after V lost 0 bases and J lost 4 bases. CDR3 sequence: CASSQDGLAGVYNEQFF. The CDR3 nucleotides are TGCGCCAGCAGCCAAGATGGGCTAGCGGGAGTTTACAATGAGCAGTTCTTC.

This clonotype was recorded many times. The chain employs TRBV7-2 and TRBJ2-2, with 9 bases fitting TRBD2. V was clipped by 1 base and J by 6 bases; unmatched bases: 3. CDR3 size: 15 residues. The germline CDR1 and CDR2 sequences are SGHTA and FQGNSA. The CDR3 protein is CASSLVWTSAGELFF. Here the CDR3 DNA reads TGTGCCAGCAGCTTAGTATGGACTAGCGCCGGGGAGCTGTTTTTT.

This clonotype was observed many times. J is TRBJ2-3 and V is TRBV6-1, with D perhaps matching TRBD1 or TRBD2 (6 bases each). The CDR3 has 16 residues. CDR1 is MNHNS, CDR2 SASEGT, per germline. V lost 9 bases and J lost 1, with 20 bases in between. The CDR3 DNA sequence: TGTGCCAGTAGTAGGGGGGCAGGACTGCGCACAGATACGCAGTATTTT. It codes for CASSRGAGLRTDTQYF.

Only a few counts were recorded for this clonotype. V gene TRBV3-1 combines with J gene TRBJ1-5; D unclear. The germline V and J ends were trimmed by 0 bases and 7 bases, with 7 bases remaining between them. The CDR3 sequence is 13 residues long. CDR1 is LGHDT, CDR2 YNNKEL, per germline (reference sequence). This chain's CDR3 is CASSQDATQPQHF. DNA for the CDR3: TGTGCCAGCAGCCAAGACGCCACGCAGCCCCAGCATTTT.

This clonotype was seen at least ten times. The DNA for the CDR3 is TGTGCCAGCAGTTTTATGGGGAACACCGGGGAGCTGTTTTTT. Residues: CASSFMGNTGELFF. The V and J genes are TRBV28 and TRBJ2-2; D is unresolved. The CDR3 is made up of 14 amino acids. V lost 3 bases and J lost 1, with 6 bases in between. Germline CDR1 is MDHEN and CDR2 is SYDVKM.

This clonotype was observed many times. This rearrangement joins TRBV4-3 to TRBJ2-2; TRBD2 is a possible D gene (5 bases). The germline V gene encodes CDR1 LGHNA and CDR2 YSLEER. The CDR3 is made up of 16 amino acids. V lost 2 bases and J 5 bases, leaving 15 bases between the germline ends. CDR3 DNA: TGCGCCAGCAGCCAACCGACACTAGGCTCGACCGGGGAGCTGTTTTTT. It translates to CASSQPTLGSTGELFF.

This chain joins TRBV11-2 and TRBJ2-3; TRBD2 might be the D (6 bases). Germline CDR1 reads SGHAT; CDR2 reads FQNNGV. The CDR3 contains 16 residues. V was clipped by 5 bases and J by 6 bases, with 21 bases between them. The CDR3 DNA is TGTGCCAGCAGCACGCGTTCCGGATCTGGGGGGGATACGCAGTATTTT. Protein sequence: CASSTRSGSGGDTQYF.

This clonotype was seen a few times. The chain joins TRBV10-3 to TRBJ2-7, with 7 bases that match TRBD2. The CDR3 extends over 11 amino acids. Germline V gene sequence: CDR1 ENHRY, CDR2 SYGVKD. V was pared by 0 bases and J by 13 bases, with 3 bases of the junction left unmatched. CDR3 nucleotides: TGTGCCATCAGTGAGTCTGGACTAGAATACTTC. Amino acid sequence: CAISESGLEYF.

This clonotype turned up a few times. The chain combines TRBV6-2 or TRBV6-3 with TRBJ1-5; D gene unclear. CDR3 size: 14 residues. Trimming stripped 6 bases from V and 0 bases from J, with 9 bases between. CDR1 is MNHEY and CDR2 is SVGEGT in the germline V gene. The CDR3 protein is CASRPGYSNQPQHF. The CDR3 nucleotides read TGTGCCAGCAGGCCAGGTTATAGCAATCAGCCCCAGCATTTT.

This clonotype was seen only a few times. The rearrangement uses TRBV7-3 and TRBJ2-1; D call uncertain. V was clipped by 3 bases and J by 6 bases, with 15 bases between them. Germline assignment: CDR1 SGHTA and CDR2 FQGTGA. This CDR3 is built from 15 residues. The chain's CDR3 is CASSFLGGRFNEQFF. For the CDR3, the DNA is TGTGCCAGCAGCTTTTTAGGTGGGCGGTTCAATGAGCAGTTCTTC.

This clonotype was observed at least ten times. The chain links TRBV29-1 to TRBJ2-1; the match to TRBD2 covers 8 bases. CDR1 SQVTM and CDR2 ANQGSEA come from the germline V gene. V trimming: 4 bases; J trimming: 10 bases; junction bases outside the gene matches: 6. This CDR3 has 12 amino acids. The CDR3 loop is CSVVDREGEQFF. CDR3 bases: TGCAGCGTTGTTGATCGGGAGGGCGAGCAGTTCTTC.

The chain combines TRBV29-1 with TRBJ1-6; a weak D match, TRBD1 (5 bases). This CDR3 region has 12 residues. V was trimmed by 7 bases and J by 8 bases, leaving 12 bases between them. CDR1 and CDR2 from the germline V gene are SQVTM and ANQGSEA. The CDR3 bases are TGCAGCGCGCGGGAAGGGGATTCACCCCTCCACTTT. Protein: CSAREGDSPLHF.